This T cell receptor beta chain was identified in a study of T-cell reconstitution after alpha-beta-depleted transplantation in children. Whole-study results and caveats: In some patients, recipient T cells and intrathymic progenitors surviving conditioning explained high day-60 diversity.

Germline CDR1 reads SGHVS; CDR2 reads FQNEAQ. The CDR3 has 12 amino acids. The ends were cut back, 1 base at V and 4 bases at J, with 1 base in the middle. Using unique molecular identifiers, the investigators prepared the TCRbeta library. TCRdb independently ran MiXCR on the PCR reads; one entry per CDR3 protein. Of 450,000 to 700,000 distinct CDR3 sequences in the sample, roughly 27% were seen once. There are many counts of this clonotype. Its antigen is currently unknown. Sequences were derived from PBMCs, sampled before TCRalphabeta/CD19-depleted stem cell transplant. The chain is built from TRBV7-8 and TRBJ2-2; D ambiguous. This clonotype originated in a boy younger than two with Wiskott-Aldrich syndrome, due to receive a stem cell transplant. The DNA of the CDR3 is TGTGCCAGCAGCTTAGTCACCGGGGAGCTGTTTTTT. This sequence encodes CASSLVTGELFF.